Listed here are 24 T cell receptor beta chains from one sample, sequenced in a study of response to subunit inactivated influenza vaccine. One entry per CDR3 protein results from TCRdb running MiXCR on the RT-PCR reads. The profile shows about 300,000 distinct CDR3 sequences, just over 20% of them singletons. Specimen: PBMCs from blood, collected about 20 months after vaccination. The receptors shown here come from a man between 50 and 75 years old who received an inactivated influenza vaccine.

The chain uses TRBV6-2 or TRBV6-3 and TRBJ1-1; 11 nucleotides line up with TRBD1. V shed 2 bases and J 4 bases; nucleotides not matched to a gene: 3. The V gene's germline CDR1 is MNHEY and CDR2 SVGEGT. The CDR3 runs 15 residues. This CDR3 reads CASSYPGTGGTEAFF. In DNA, the CDR3 is TGTGCCAGCAGTTACCCCGGGACAGGGGGCACTGAAGCTTTCTTT.

This clonotype was detected a few times. This rearrangement joins TRBV20-1 to TRBJ1-1; D is unresolved. Germline V gene lookup returns CDR1 DFQATT and CDR2 SNEGSKA (reference sequence). Trimming shortened V by 2 bases and J by 5 bases, and 9 bases separated the two germline ends. This CDR3 has 12 residues. The CDR3 DNA reads as TGCAGTGCTAGACCTCATGGGACTGAAGCTTTCTTT. This sequence encodes CSARPHGTEAFF.

This chain uses TRBV13 with TRBJ1-4; D gene uncertain. The CDR3 spans 15 residues. V lost 2 bases to trimming and J lost 4 bases, with 11 bases between them. Germline CDR1 is PRHDT and CDR2 is FYEKMQ (reference sequence). The CDR3 DNA reads as TGTGCCAGCAGCTTATTGGGTTTCGGTAATGAAAAACTGTTTTTT. Translating gives CASSLLGFGNEKLFF.

This clonotype was observed many times. The J gene is TRBJ1-1, the V gene TRBV7-3; D might be TRBD1 (5 bases). Germline V gene lookup returns CDR1 SGHTA and CDR2 FQGTGA. CDR3 size: 12 residues. Trimming stripped 0 bases from V and 14 bases from J, with 13 bases between. As DNA, the CDR3 is TGTGCCAGCAGCTTAACTGGTGCAGGGATGTTCTTT. Amino acid sequence: CASSLTGAGMFF.

In nucleotides, the CDR3 is TGTGCCAGCAGCCGGGGAAAGGGCTCGCCGCCCTACGAGCAGTACTTC. Protein product: CASSRGKGSPPYEQYF. The chain employs TRBV3-1 and TRBJ2-7; D remains unclear. Per germline, CDR1 LGHDT and CDR2 YNNKEL (reference sequence). The CDR3 loop spans 16 amino acids. V lost 4 bases, J lost 2 bases, and 18 bases lay in between.

The table lists this clonotype with a few counts. The gene calls are TRBV29-1 and TRBJ1-1; D is undetermined. Germline V gives CDR1 SQVTM, CDR2 ANQGSEA. The CDR3 is 13 residues long. Trimming took 7 bases from V and 5 from J, leaving 17 bases between them. CDR3 protein: CSARNSGRTEAFF. CDR3 DNA: TGCAGCGCGCGCAACTCCGGAAGGACTGAAGCTTTCTTT.

The V and J genes are TRBV4-3 and TRBJ2-3; D not certain. CDR3 length equals 15 residues. CDR1 and CDR2 from the germline V gene are LGHNA and YSLEER. The V and J ends lost 0 bases and 0 bases respectively, with 7 bases between them. For the CDR3, the DNA is TGCGCCAGCAGCCAAGAGGGCAGGAGCACAGATACGCAGTATTTT. This translates into CASSQEGRSTDTQYF.

The V and J genes are TRBV11-2 and TRBJ2-5; D ambiguous. CDR3 length: 13 amino acids. From germline, CDR1 is SGHAT and CDR2 FQNNGV. The V and J ends lost 2 bases and 9 bases respectively, with 13 bases between them. The CDR3 protein is CASSLSNWAAQYF. CDR3 DNA sequence: TGTGCCAGCAGCTTATCAAACTGGGCGGCCCAGTACTTC.

The V gene is TRBV7-2, the J gene TRBJ2-1; D possibly corresponds to TRBD1 (6 bases). Germline-derived CDR1 and CDR2 are SGHTA and FQGNSA. The CDR3 consists of 15 residues. V was clipped by 1 base and J by 9 bases, with 16 bases between them. CDR3: CASSLVSSGVGEQFF. CDR3 sequence (DNA): TGTGCCAGCAGCTTAGTAAGTTCAGGGGTTGGTGAGCAGTTCTTC. The variable domain in full, completed from reference TRBV7-2 and TRBJ2-1, reads GAGVSQSPSNKVTEKGKDVELRCDPISGHTALYWYRQSLGQGLEFLIYFQGNSAPDKSGLPSDRFSAERTGGSVSTLTIQRTQQEDSAVYLCASSLVSSGVGEQFFGPGTRLTVL.

This clonotype turned up a few times. V usage is TRBV20-1 and J usage is TRBJ2-2; maybe TRBD2 (5 bases). The CDR3 is made up of 15 amino acids. Per the germline V gene, CDR1 is DFQATT and CDR2 is SNEGSKA (reference sequence). The V end was cut by 0 bases, the J end by 5 bases, with 13 bases between. CDR3 DNA sequence: TGCAGTGCTAGAGAAGTCAGAGGGAATACCGGGGAGCTGTTTTTT. This translates into CSAREVRGNTGELFF.

The gene calls are TRBV12-3 or TRBV12-4 and TRBJ2-1; unclear D gene. The CDR3 sequence is 13 residues long. Deletions cut 5 bases from V and 8 bases from J, with 13 bases between. CDR3 bases: TGTGCCAGCAGTCAAACCCCCCGGGATGAGCAGTTCTTC. Translated: CASSQTPRDEQFF.

The chain is built from TRBV10-3 and TRBJ2-1; the match to TRBD2 covers 12 bases. Germline assignment: CDR1 ENHRY and CDR2 SYGVKD. The trim removed 6 bases at V and 4 bases at J, leaving 10 bases unmatched. There are 17 residues in the CDR3. The CDR3 loop is CAIRTNELAGGYNEQFF. CDR3 nucleotide sequence: TGTGCCATCAGGACCAACGAACTAGCGGGGGGATACAATGAGCAGTTCTTC.

The chain couples TRBV27 to TRBJ1-2; 9 nucleotides agree with TRBD1. The junction had 14 bases not matched to a gene; V was cut back by 6 bases and J by 3 bases. There are 17 residues in the CDR3. Germline assignment: CDR1 MNHEY and CDR2 SMNVEV (reference sequence). The chain's CDR3 is CASSLSPGQGFDYGYTF. The CDR3 DNA follows: TGTGCCAGCAGCCTCTCTCCGGGACAGGGCTTTGACTATGGCTACACCTTC.

The chain uses TRBV20-1 and TRBJ1-5; 8 positions agree with TRBD1. Losses at the gene ends were 4 bases for V and 2 bases for J; bases not matched to a gene: 10. CDR1 and CDR2 from the germline V gene are DFQATT and SNEGSKA (reference sequence). The CDR3 extends over 16 amino acids. The CDR3 is CSATERPGQGNQPQHF. The CDR3 bases are TGCAGTGCTACCGAGAGACCGGGACAGGGCAATCAGCCCCAGCATTTT.

CDR3 in amino acids: CATSRDTGNEKLFF. DNA for the CDR3: TGTGCCACCAGCAGAGATACAGGAAATGAAAAACTGTTTTTT. The chain joins TRBV15 to TRBJ1-4, with D perhaps TRBD1 (5 bases). Germline CDR1 and CDR2: LNHNV and YYDKDF (reference sequence). Trimming shortened V by 0 bases and J by 5 bases, and 7 bases separated the two germline ends. The CDR3 contains 14 residues.

This clonotype was recorded a few times. The chain recombines TRBV4-3 with TRBJ2-3; D possibly uses TRBD1 or TRBD2 (6 bases each). The CDR3 contains 14 residues. Per germline, CDR1 LGHNA and CDR2 YSLEER. V shed 1 base and J shed 11 bases, with 16 bases lying between them. CDR3: CASSQVTGATEQYF. The DNA for the CDR3 is TGCGCCAGCAGCCAAGTCACGGGGGCGACGGAGCAGTATTTT.

The V and J genes are TRBV7-3 and TRBJ1-1; D may be TRBD1 (5 bases). This CDR3 contains 13 residues. V was pared by 3 bases and J by 8 bases, with 13 bases between. Germline V gene lookup returns CDR1 SGHTA and CDR2 FQGTGA. The CDR3 region has the DNA TGTGCCAGCAGCTTTAGCCGGGACGGAGAAGCTTTCTTT. It is translated as CASSFSRDGEAFF. The full variable domain, rest sourced from reference TRBV7-3 and TRBJ1-1, is GAGVSQTPSNKVTEKGKYVELRCDPISGHTALYWYRQSLGQGPEFLIYFQGTGAADDSGLPNDRFFAVRPEGSVSTLKIQRTERGDSAVYLCASSFSRDGEAFFGQGTRLTVV.

The chain has TRBV9 and TRBJ2-2; a weak D match, TRBD2 (7 bases). Per the germline V gene, CDR1 is SGDLS and CDR2 is YYNGEE. CDR3 length: 16 residues. V was trimmed by 4 bases and J by 1 base, leaving 14 bases between them. The CDR3 DNA follows: TGTGCCAGCAGCCCGAGAGCGGGACAGAACACCGGGGAGCTGTTTTTT. This encodes CASSPRAGQNTGELFF.

The sample holds many counts of this clonotype. At one boundary the junction diverges from the germline segment, which might be a read error. The V gene is TRBV12-3 or TRBV12-4, the J gene TRBJ1-1; D is ambiguous. CDR3 length equals 13 residues. CDR3 in amino acids: CASSFSGNTEAFF. The DNA for the CDR3 is TGCGCCAGCAGCTTTTCAGGGAACACTGAAGCTTTCTTT.

This clonotype was found a few times. This rearrangement joins TRBV3-1 to TRBJ1-1; the D is unclear. This CDR3 is 17 amino acids long. Germline CDR1 reads LGHDT; CDR2 reads YNNKEL (reference sequence). Trimming removed 4 bases from V and 4 bases from J, with 22 bases in between. For the CDR3, the DNA is TGTGCCAGCAGCCGTGGTGTAAGGGTAGAAGAGCTCACTGAAGCTTTCTTT. Encoded protein: CASSRGVRVEELTEAFF.

This clonotype showed up many times. V gene TRBV5-1 combines with J gene TRBJ1-1, with D unresolved. This CDR3 has 14 amino acids. Germline assignment: CDR1 SGHRS and CDR2 YFSETQ. V lost 2 bases and J lost 4, with 12 bases in between. In DNA form, the CDR3 reads TGCGCCAGCAGCTTTGGTAGTGGAGTCACTGAAGCTTTCTTT. Protein sequence: CASSFGSGVTEAFF. Together with reference TRBV5-1 and TRBJ1-1, the CDR3 gives the full variable domain: KAGVTQTPRYLIKTRGQQVTLSCSPISGHRSVSWYQQTPGQGLQFLFEYFSETQRNKGNFPGRFSGRQFSNSRSEMNVSTLELGDSALYLCASSFGSGVTEAFFGQGTRLTVV.

The chain joins TRBV18 to TRBJ2-5; 7 bases line up with TRBD1. This CDR3 comprises 15 residues. V shed 2 bases and J 2 bases; nucleotides not matched to a gene: 5. Germline V gene lookup returns CDR1 KGHSH and CDR2 LQKENI. CDR3 amino acids: CASSPGTEKQETQYF. CDR3 DNA: TGTGCCAGCTCACCAGGGACAGAGAAGCAAGAGACCCAGTACTTC.

In its sample, this clonotype was seen a few times. The J gene is TRBJ2-5, the V gene TRBV9; 10 bases are a match to TRBD2. The junction had 10 bases not matched to a gene; V was cut back by 7 bases and J by 4 bases. Germline assignment: CDR1 SGDLS and CDR2 YYNGEE. The CDR3 is 15 residues long. This CDR3 reads CASDLSGRAGETQYF. As DNA, the CDR3 is TGTGCCAGCGACCTCAGCGGGAGGGCCGGAGAGACCCAGTACTTC.

In this sample, this clonotype turned up a few times. The chain joins TRBV4-2 to TRBJ1-2; TRBD1 might be the D (5 bases). The CDR3 has 15 amino acids. Trimming removed 0 bases from V and 4 bases from J, with 12 bases in between. Germline CDR1 is LGHNA and CDR2 is YNFKEQ. The DNA for the CDR3 is TGTGCCAGCAGCCAAGATCTTTCAGGGAGCTATGGCTACACCTTC. It is translated as CASSQDLSGSYGYTF.